The rows below give T cell receptor beta chains drawn from one sample of a study of early T cells in non-severe SARS-CoV-2 infection. TCRdb re-called the 5' RACE reads through MiXCR, storing one row per CDR3 protein. The sample contains around 60,000 distinct CDR3 sequences, 9.5% to 15% of which appear only once. Sequenced: whole blood. All receptors come from an adult who was a healthcare worker with PCR-confirmed SARS-CoV-2 infection or an uninfected control (not recorded which). Both conserved end residues are part of each CDR3. A D gene is named only where the DNA matches it firmly. Size tells how often a clone was seen (once, few, many) or the class of an expanded clone, and some rows leave it out.

cdr3_nt	cdr3_aa	clone_size	d_call	v_call	j_call
TGTGCCAGCGGACCGGGAACCGGGGAGCTGTTTTTT	CASGPGTGELFF	few	.	TRBV11-3	TRBJ2-2
TGTGCCAGCAAGACAGGGGACGAGCAGTACTTC	CASKTGDEQYF	.	TRBD1	TRBV25-1	TRBJ2-7
TGTGCCAGCAGTTACACGGGACAAGGACTGCTCACTGAAGCTTTCTTT	CASSYTGQGLLTEAFF	.	.	TRBV6-2/TRBV6-3	TRBJ1-1
TGCAGCGTTGTGTTAGCGGGATCGGGGGAGCAGTACTTC	CSVVLAGSGEQYF	.	TRBD2	TRBV29-1	TRBJ2-7
TGTGCCAGCAGCTTACCCCGAGGTGTAGCAGATACGCAGTATTTT	CASSLPRGVADTQYF	.	.	TRBV7-9	TRBJ2-3
TGTGCCAGCATAGACAGGGCGAGCTACGAGCAGTACTTC	CASIDRASYEQYF	few	TRBD1	TRBV2	TRBJ2-7
TGTGCCAGTAGTATCCTAAAAATAGCGGGGGGCACAGATACGCAGTATTTT	CASSILKIAGGTDTQYF	few	TRBD2	TRBV19	TRBJ2-3
TGTGCCAGTAGTGCCTCCGGAGCGGGAACATACGAGCAGTACTTC	CASSASGAGTYEQYF	few	TRBD2	TRBV19	TRBJ2-7
TGTGCCACCAGTGACCGGGGTAAAGCCTACGAGCAGTACTTC	CATSDRGKAYEQYF	few	.	TRBV24-1	TRBJ2-7
TGTGCCAGCAGCTTAAGGGCTAGCGAATTCACGCCGGAGCTGTTTTTT	CASSLRASEFTPELFF	few	.	TRBV7-3	TRBJ2-2
TGTGCCAGCAGCCAGGGGCAGGGAAGAGGCTACACCTTC	CASSQGQGRGYTF	few	.	TRBV3-1	TRBJ1-2